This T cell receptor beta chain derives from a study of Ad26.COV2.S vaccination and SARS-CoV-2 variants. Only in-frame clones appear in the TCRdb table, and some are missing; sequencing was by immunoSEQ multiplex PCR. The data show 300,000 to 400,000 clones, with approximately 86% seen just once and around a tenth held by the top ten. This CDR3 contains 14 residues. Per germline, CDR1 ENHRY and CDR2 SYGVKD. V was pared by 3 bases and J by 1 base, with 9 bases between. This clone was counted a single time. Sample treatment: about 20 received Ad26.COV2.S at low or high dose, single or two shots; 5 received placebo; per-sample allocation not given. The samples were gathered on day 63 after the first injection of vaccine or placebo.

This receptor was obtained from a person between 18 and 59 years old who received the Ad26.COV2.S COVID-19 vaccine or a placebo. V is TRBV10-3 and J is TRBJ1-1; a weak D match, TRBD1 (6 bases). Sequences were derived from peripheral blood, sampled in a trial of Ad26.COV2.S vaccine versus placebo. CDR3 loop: CAISEGRGNTEAFF. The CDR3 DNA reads TGTGCCATCAGTGAAGGCAGGGGGAACACTGAAGCTTTCTTT.